Following are 8 T cell receptor beta chains from one sample sequenced in a study of cytomegalovirus exposure and HLA in healthy donors. PCR employed 60 Vbeta and 13 Jbeta primers. Generated by immunoSEQ multiplex PCR, the TCRdb table keeps only in-frame clones and is missing some. The data contain 140,000 to 150,000 clones, around 86% of them singletons. The sample taken for sequencing was PBMCs. These receptors all stem from a woman aged 25 to 45 in good health and CMV-seronegative.

The CDR3 nucleotides are TGTGCCAGCCGTGAGGAGGGGACCTTCACAGATACGCAGTATTTT. It codes for CASREEGTFTDTQYF. This chain connects TRBV19 to TRBJ2-3; the D gene is possibly TRBD2 (6 bases). CDR3 length: 15 residues. Germline loops: CDR1 LNHDA, CDR2 SQIVND (reference sequence). V lost 9 bases and J lost 2, with 18 bases in between.

The rearrangement joins TRBV2 to TRBJ1-4, with 7 positions matching TRBD1. This CDR3 spans 14 amino acids. Per germline, CDR1 SNHLY and CDR2 FYNNEI. V shed 5 bases and J 3 bases; nucleotides not matched to a gene: 3. Here the CDR3 DNA reads TGTGCCAGCAGTTTGGGACAGTCTAATGAAAAACTGTTTTTT. Translated: CASSLGQSNEKLFF. Supplemented by reference TRBV2 and TRBJ1-4, the full variable domain reads EPEVTQTPSHQVTQMGQEVILRCVPISNHLYFYWYRQILGQKVEFLVSFYNNEISEKSEIFDDQFSVERPDGSNFTLKIRSTKLEDSAMYFCASSLGQSNEKLFFGSGTQLSVL.

This rearrangement joins TRBV11-3 to TRBJ2-7, with TRBD1 matching 10 bases. This CDR3 is 12 amino acids long. Germline CDR1 SGHNT, CDR2 YENEEA. V lost 5 bases and J lost 8; bases outside the gene matches: 3. This chain's CDR3 is CASSTTGGKQYF. The CDR3 nucleotides read TGTGCCAGCAGCACGACAGGGGGCAAGCAGTACTTC. Using reference TRBV11-3 and TRBJ2-7 for the parts outside the CDR3, the full variable domain is EAGVVQSPRYKIIEKKQPVAFWCNPISGHNTLYWYLQNLGQGPELLIRYENEEAVDDSQLPKDRFSAERLKGVDSTLKIQPAELGDSAVYLCASSTTGGKQYFGPGTRLTVT.

The chain couples TRBV28 to TRBJ1-1; no firm D call. Trimming removed 5 bases from V and 0 bases from J, with 19 bases in between. The germline CDR1 and CDR2 sequences are MDHEN and SYDVKM. CDR3 length: 17 amino acids. The CDR3 is CASSRFTEHIMNTEAFF. CDR3 in DNA: TGTGCCAGCAGTAGGTTTACAGAACATATTATGAACACTGAAGCTTTCTTT. Using reference TRBV28 and TRBJ1-1 for the parts outside the CDR3, the full variable domain is DVKVTQSSRYLVKRTGEKVFLECVQDMDHENMFWYRQDPGLGLRLIYFSYDVKMKEKGDIPEGYSVSREKKERFSLILESASTNQTSMYLCASSRFTEHIMNTEAFFGQGTRLTVV.

This clone was detected a few times. The chain is built from TRBV5-1 and TRBJ2-2; D is unclear. Per the germline V gene, CDR1 is SGHRS and CDR2 is YFSETQ. The CDR3 is made up of 14 amino acids. Trimming took 0 bases from V and 6 from J, leaving 9 bases between them. CDR3 sequence (DNA): TGCGCCAGCAGCTTGGAAATAATTCCCGGGGAGCTGTTTTTT. It is translated as CASSLEIIPGELFF.

This rearrangement joins TRBV28 to TRBJ2-3, with D perhaps TRBD2 (5 bases). V lost 5 bases and J lost 3, with 18 bases in between. This CDR3 is built from 16 residues. Germline CDR1 reads MDHEN; CDR2 reads SYDVKM. The chain's CDR3 is CASSPRARRETDTQYF. DNA for the CDR3: TGTGCCAGCAGTCCCCGTGCTAGACGGGAAACAGATACGCAGTATTTT.

V and J are TRBV28 and TRBJ2-7; perhaps TRBD2 as D (6 bases). Per germline, CDR1 MDHEN and CDR2 SYDVKM. This CDR3 comprises 16 residues. The V end lost 6 bases, the J end lost 1 base, and 19 bases lay between the germline ends. The CDR3 protein is CASRTTSWVGSYEQYF. CDR3 nucleotides: TGTGCCAGCAGAACGACTAGTTGGGTCGGGTCCTACGAGCAGTACTTC.

The chain combines TRBV19 with TRBJ2-1; 8 positions match TRBD1. The V segment lost 6 bases and the J segment 4 bases; nucleotides outside the gene matches: 8. This CDR3 spans 15 amino acids. The germline V gene has CDR1 LNHDA and CDR2 SQIVND (reference sequence). In DNA, the CDR3 is TGTGCCAGTAGGAGGGCAGGGGGCAGTTACAATGAGCAGTTCTTC. Amino acids: CASRRAGGSYNEQFF.